The entry below gives a single TCR beta chain sequence along with its context. What it binds is not known. TCRdb re-called the reads through MiXCR, storing one row per CDR3 protein. Of some 270,000 distinct CDR3 sequences in the sample, 20% to 25% were seen once. The sample is drawn from a study of T cell repertoires in cytomegalovirus infection. Study summary: CMV infection plus the matching HLA type was flagged by public TCR beta signatures.

Notes on the study in general: Clonotypes of TCR beta that were HLA-C-restricted and CMV-specific dominated the ex vivo response. Carriage of CMV together with the relevant HLA was identifiable through cumulative public TCR beta family frequency.

This clonotype originated in a human donor in good health (CMV status not recorded). Some clones in this sample may be carry-over from other donors' samples. The source was cultured PBMCs, collected from culture after CMV antigen stimulation.

CDR3 DNA sequence: TGTGCCAGCAGTGACGGCAATACGCAGTATTTT. Translation gives CASSDGNTQYF. The rearrangement joins TRBV2 to TRBJ2-3; D call uncertain. This CDR3 spans 11 amino acids. In germline, CDR1 is SNHLY, CDR2 FYNNEI. V was trimmed by 3 bases and J by 7 bases, leaving 5 bases between them.